A selection of T cell receptor beta chains follows, all from one sample in a study of T-cell reconstitution after alpha-beta-depleted transplantation in children. Each CDR3 protein is one row after TCRdb ran MiXCR on the PCR reads. The sample includes approximately 400,000 distinct CDR3 sequences, 11% of them seen just once. Sequencing used PBMCs from the stem cell graft donor, obtained from the stem cell graft. The receptors stem from a human donor who donated a stem cell graft to a child with acute myeloid leukemia. CDR3s include the opening cysteine and the closing phenylalanine or tryptophan. Fields, in order: clone size, D gene, V gene, J gene, CDR3 DNA, CDR3 protein. D genes are given only for firm matches. Not every row has a clone size; where given, it reads once, few, many or a size class.

>few|TRBD1|TRBV15|TRBJ2-3
TGTGCCACCAGCAGTGGGACAGGCGGTAAAGATACGCAGTATTTT
CATSSGTGGKDTQYF
>NA|TRBD1|TRBV10-3|TRBJ2-5
TGTGCCATCATGCGGACAGGGGAAGAGACCCAGTACTTC
CAIMRTGEETQYF
>few|TRBD1|TRBV6-5|TRBJ2-5
TGTGCCAGCAGTTCCTCCGGACAGGAACAAGAGACCCAGTACTTC
CASSSSGQEQETQYF
>NA|NA|TRBV2|TRBJ1-1
TGTGCCAGCAGCCGCGACACGCGGAACACTGAAGCTTTCTTT
CASSRDTRNTEAFF
>NA|TRBD1|TRBV5-4|TRBJ1-5
TGTGCCAGCAGCTTTTGGGGGACAGGGCTCACTCAGCCCCAGCATTTT
CASSFWGTGLTQPQHF
>few|TRBD2|TRBV6-5|TRBJ2-1
TGTGCCAGCAGTTACTCGAGGGAGGGCCTAAATGAGCAGTTCTTC
CASSYSREGLNEQFF
>medium-sized|NA|TRBV12-3/TRBV12-4|TRBJ2-5
TGTGCCAGCAGTTCCGATAGGGCGGAGACCCAGTACTTC
CASSSDRAETQYF
>NA|NA|TRBV5-5|TRBJ2-5
TGTGCCAGCAGCCCCGAGATCTGGGGATGGGAGACCCAGTACTTC
CASSPEIWGWETQYF
>few|TRBD1|TRBV27|TRBJ1-2
TGTGCCAGCAGTTTAATAGGGACAGGGGAAAACTATGGCTACACCTTC
CASSLIGTGENYGYTF
>NA|NA|TRBV18|TRBJ1-6
TGTGCCAGCTCACCAGGCAGGCAGCTTCTAACCCTCCACTTT
CASSPGRQLLTLHF
>few|NA|TRBV6-5|TRBJ1-2
TGTGCCAGCAAAAGCGGCTATGGCTACACCTTC
CASKSGYGYTF
>NA|TRBD1|TRBV20-1|TRBJ2-7
TGCAGTGCCGCCCCAGGGGGTCGGACCTACGAGCAGTACTTC
CSAAPGGRTYEQYF
>many|TRBD1|TRBV29-1|TRBJ2-3
TGCAGCGTTCGACAGGGCTTCACAGATACGCAGTATTTT
CSVRQGFTDTQYF
>few|NA|TRBV11-2|TRBJ2-3
TGTGCCAGCAGCTTTAGACAGGCCGGTAGCTCTAGCACAGATACGCAGTATTTT
CASSFRQAGSSSTDTQYF
>NA|TRBD2|TRBV12-3/TRBV12-4|TRBJ2-5
TGTGCCAGCAGATTGACTAGCGGGGGCCCCCGGACCCAGTACTTC
CASRLTSGGPRTQYF